Below, 9 T cell receptor beta chains from the same sample are listed, as sequenced in a study of blood T cell repertoires in COVID-19. The assay was immunoSEQ multiplex PCR, and TCRdb's table has in-frame clones only and misses some. The sample holds 60,000 to 75,000 clones; approximately 90% are singletons and the top ten take less than 4%. The material sequenced was peripheral blood. These receptors were collected from a man in his 70s with active COVID-19.

CDR3 bases: TGTGCCAGCACAGGCGGGGGGGAACCTAATGAAAAACTGTTTTTT. This sequence encodes CASTGGGEPNEKLFF. V usage is TRBV11-2 and J usage is TRBJ1-4; possible D gene TRBD1, 5 bases. Trimming cost V 7 bases and J 3 bases, with 15 bases left between them. CDR1 SGHAT and CDR2 FQNNGV come from the germline V gene. The CDR3 contains 15 residues. The entire variable domain, with the rest obtained from reference TRBV11-2 and TRBJ1-4, is as follows: EAGVAQSPRYKIIEKRQSVAFWCNPISGHATLYWYQQILGQGPKLLIQFQNNGVVDDSQLPKDRFSAERLKGVDSTLKIQPAKLEDSAVYLCASTGGGEPNEKLFFGSGTQLSVL.

This CDR3 reads CASSPTPRDEQFF. The CDR3 DNA reads TGCGCCAGCAGCCCCACCCCCCGGGATGAGCAGTTCTTC. The chain couples TRBV5-1 to TRBJ2-1, with D uncertain. V shed 4 bases and J shed 8 bases, with 13 bases lying between them. Germline-derived CDR1 and CDR2 are SGHRS and YFSETQ. The CDR3 loop spans 13 amino acids.

The chain combines TRBV10-3 with TRBJ1-1; possible D gene TRBD1, 5 bases. The CDR3 has 11 residues. Trimming cost V 10 bases and J 8 bases, with 14 bases left between them. CDR1 ENHRY and CDR2 SYGVKD come from the germline V gene. CDR3: CATRGGAEAFF. CDR3 nucleotide sequence: TGTGCCACCCGGGGCGGGGCGGAAGCTTTCTTT.

In regard to this clone: Other nucleotide sequences in the sample specify the same CDR3. The chain couples TRBV5-1 to TRBJ1-3; weak D call: TRBD1 (5 bases). Trimming shortened V by 0 bases and J by 1 base, and 11 bases separated the two germline ends. This CDR3 is 16 amino acids long. Germline CDR1 and CDR2: SGHRS and YFSETQ. CDR3 nucleotides: TGCGCCAGCAGCTTGGGTCCCGGGGGTTCTGGAAACACCATATATTTT. This codes for CASSLGPGGSGNTIYF. Complete variable domain (other parts from reference TRBV5-1 and TRBJ1-3): KAGVTQTPRYLIKTRGQQVTLSCSPISGHRSVSWYQQTPGQGLQFLFEYFSETQRNKGNFPGRFSGRQFSNSRSEMNVSTLELGDSALYLCASSLGPGGSGNTIYFGEGSWLTVV.

In this sample, this clone turned up a few times. The chain recombines TRBV19 with TRBJ2-5; D call uncertain. V lost 7 bases, J lost 5 bases, and 11 bases lay in between. The CDR3 is 12 residues long. Germline assignment: CDR1 LNHDA and CDR2 SQIVND (reference sequence). The CDR3 loop is CASKSRRETQYF. The CDR3 bases are TGTGCCAGTAAATCTCGCCGGGAGACCCAGTACTTC. Filled out from reference TRBV19 and TRBJ2-5, the complete variable domain reads DGGITQSPKYLFRKEGQNVTLSCEQNLNHDAMYWYRQDPGQGLRLIYYSQIVNDFQKGDIAEGYSVSREKKESFPLTVTSAQKNPTAFYLCASKSRRETQYFGPGTRLLVL.

About this clone: An end of the junction differs from the germline gene, which may be a read error. The chain links TRBV7-7 to TRBJ2-5; tentative D call: TRBD1 (6 bases). Per germline, CDR1 SSHAT and CDR2 FNYEAQ (reference sequence). The CDR3 extends over 14 amino acids. The CDR3 region has the DNA TGTGCTAGCAGCCCCTTTGCAGGGGAAGAGACCCAGTACTTC. Protein product: CASSPFAGEETQYF.

This clone was observed a few times. V and J are TRBV28 and TRBJ1-1; 7 bases are a match to TRBD1. The CDR3 loop spans 15 amino acids. Germline trimming cut 5 bases from V and 5 bases from J; bases unmatched to any gene: 11. Germline assignment: CDR1 MDHEN and CDR2 SYDVKM. CDR3: CASSPPGGRRTEAFF. The CDR3 coding sequence is TGTGCCAGCAGTCCCCCAGGGGGGAGGCGGACTGAAGCTTTCTTT.

The gene calls are TRBV5-4 and TRBJ2-1, with TRBD2 identical over 8 bases. Unmatched junction bases numbered 5, after V lost 4 bases and J lost 2 bases. Germline values: CDR1 SGHNT, CDR2 YYREEE (reference sequence). The CDR3 has 15 amino acids. CDR3 protein: CASSLTSAPYNEQFF. Here the CDR3 DNA reads TGTGCCAGCAGCCTGACTAGCGCTCCCTACAATGAGCAGTTCTTC.

V usage is TRBV11-2 and J usage is TRBJ2-7, with 9 positions matching TRBD1. J was trimmed by 2 bases and V by 8 bases; bases with no gene match: 4. The germline V gene has CDR1 SGHAT and CDR2 FQNNGV. This CDR3 contains 13 residues. The CDR3 sequence: CASRRTGAYEQYF. The CDR3 nucleotides are TGTGCCAGCCGCCGGACAGGGGCCTACGAGCAGTACTTC.